This TCR beta chain was sequenced in a study of cytomegalovirus exposure and HLA in healthy donors (dated by TCRdb to the late 2010s). Context from the whole study: A later analysis indicated that the 120 or so validation repertoires were generated on the platform also employed for the approximately 670 repertoires of the first cohort. The aim of the study was to test whether cataloging public T cell receptors could identify signatures of past pathogen exposure. A separate validation cohort of some 130 different subjects was used in addition to the approximately 640-subject first cohort. High-throughput TCR immunosequencing, statistical association of individual TCRs with disease status, and machine learning were combined to predict cytomegalovirus infection status.

Results the study describes overall, beyond this receptor: According to the authors, the approach could potentially be generalized to other disease states and immunological phenotypes. Most TCR sequences were seen in very few donors, while some public TCRs were found in many individuals. In both the original and validation cohorts, the classifier was reported to diagnose cytomegalovirus status with high specificity and sensitivity. In vitro tests confirmed that a few of the cytomegalovirus-associated TCR beta chains recognize cytomegalovirus antigens. A later analysis lacked HLA typing for the validation cohort, so it scored co-occurrence in that cohort across all 110 or so repertoires. The study gave a list of over 150 TCR beta chains associated with cytomegalovirus. Subsequent analysis determined that TCRs grouped into clusters in the first cohort also showed a tendency toward co-occurrence across the 120 or so validation repertoires, and approximately 94% of cluster scores exceeded 0.

Concerning this clone: The specificity of this receptor is unknown. Qualities for individual bases were not recorded, and no much larger clone is one base off.

Donors formed part of the validation cohort, which comprised 95 to 150 subjects and was distinct from the first cohort of 550 to 850 subjects. Library preparation was by the immunoSEQ multiplex PCR assay. From the authors' description of their analysis: A statistical classification framework was built for diagnosing cytomegalovirus status from the catalog of TCR beta chain sequences. The clones in this table, taken by TCRdb from immuneACCESS, are in-frame only. Not every clone is retained; where verified, under half of the shortfall comes from an unresolved V gene, and the cause of the rest is unknown. The V and J calls and the clone size are those of that table, but D and trimming were determined from the DNA. Across this sample there are hundreds of thousands of clones, with roughly 88% seen only once. Over 0.75% of the sample rests with the top ten. Reading from cysteine to phenylalanine, the CDR3 counts 16 amino acids. Of all the DNA, just the CDR3 is kept, 48 bases in frame from base 1. The germline V gene (reference sequence) gives CDR1 as SEHNR and CDR2 as FQNEAQ. V is cut by 5 bases and J by 1 base, and the space between the germline ends is 17 bases.

Sequencing used PBMCs. The chain is encoded by TRBV7-9 joined to TRBJ1-1; the D segment cannot be called with confidence. The receptor's source is a woman younger than 30 in good health and CMV-seronegative. The CDR3 sequence is CASSPQERAANTEAFF. Here is the DNA: TGTGCCAGCAGCCCCCAGGAGAGGGCAGCGAACACTGAAGCTTTCTTT.